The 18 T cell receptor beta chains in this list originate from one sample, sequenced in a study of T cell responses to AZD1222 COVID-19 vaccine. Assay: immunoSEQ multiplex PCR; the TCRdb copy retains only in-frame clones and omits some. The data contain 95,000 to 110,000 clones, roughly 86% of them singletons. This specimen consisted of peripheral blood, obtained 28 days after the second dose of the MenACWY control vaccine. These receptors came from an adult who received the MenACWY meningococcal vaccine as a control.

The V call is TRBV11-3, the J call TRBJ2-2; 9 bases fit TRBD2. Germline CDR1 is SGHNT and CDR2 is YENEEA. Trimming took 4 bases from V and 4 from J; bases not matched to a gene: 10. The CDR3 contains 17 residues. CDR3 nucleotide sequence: TGTGCCAGCAGCTCGTATGGCGGGGGGGATGGCACCGGGGAGCTGTTTTTT. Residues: CASSSYGGGDGTGELFF.

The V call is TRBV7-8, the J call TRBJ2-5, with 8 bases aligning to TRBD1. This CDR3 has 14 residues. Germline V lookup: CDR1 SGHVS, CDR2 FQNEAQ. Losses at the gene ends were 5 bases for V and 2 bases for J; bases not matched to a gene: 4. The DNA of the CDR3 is TGTGCCAGCAGCATTAACAGGGGGCAAGAGACCCAGTACTTC. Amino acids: CASSINRGQETQYF.

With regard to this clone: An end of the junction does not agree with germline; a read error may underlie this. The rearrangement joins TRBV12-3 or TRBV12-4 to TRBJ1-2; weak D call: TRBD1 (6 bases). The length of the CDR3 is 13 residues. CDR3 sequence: CASSRQAKYGYTF. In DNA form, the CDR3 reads TGTGCCAGCAGTCGACAGGCTAAATATGGCTACACCTTC.

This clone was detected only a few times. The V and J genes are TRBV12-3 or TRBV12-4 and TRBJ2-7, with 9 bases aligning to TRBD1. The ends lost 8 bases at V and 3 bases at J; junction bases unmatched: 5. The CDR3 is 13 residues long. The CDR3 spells CASWLDRGYEQYF. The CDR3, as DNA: TGTGCCAGCTGGCTGGACAGGGGCTACGAGCAGTACTTC.

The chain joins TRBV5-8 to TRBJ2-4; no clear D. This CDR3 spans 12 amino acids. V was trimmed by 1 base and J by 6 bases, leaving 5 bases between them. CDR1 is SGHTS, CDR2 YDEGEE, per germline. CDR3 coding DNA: TGTGCCAGCAGCTTGTATTCAAACATTCAGTACTTC. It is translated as CASSLYSNIQYF. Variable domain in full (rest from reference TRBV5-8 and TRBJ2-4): EAGVTQSPTHLIKTRGQQATLRCSPISGHTSVYWYQQALGLGLQFLLWYDEGEERNRGNFPPRFSGRQFPNYSSELNVNALELEDSALYLCASSLYSNIQYFGAGTRLSVL.

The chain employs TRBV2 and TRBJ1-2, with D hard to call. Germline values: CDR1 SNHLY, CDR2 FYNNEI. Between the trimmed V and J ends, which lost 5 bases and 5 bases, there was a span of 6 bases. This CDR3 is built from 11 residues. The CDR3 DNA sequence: TGTGCCAGCAGTTTGGGTTATGGCTACACCTTC. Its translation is CASSLGYGYTF. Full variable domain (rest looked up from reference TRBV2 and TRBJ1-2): EPEVTQTPSHQVTQMGQEVILRCVPISNHLYFYWYRQILGQKVEFLVSFYNNEISEKSEIFDDQFSVERPDGSNFTLKIRSTKLEDSAMYFCASSLGYGYTFGSGTRLTVV.

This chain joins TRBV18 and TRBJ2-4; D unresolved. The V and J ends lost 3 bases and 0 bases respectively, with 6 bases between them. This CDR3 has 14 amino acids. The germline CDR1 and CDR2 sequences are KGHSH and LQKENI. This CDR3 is CASSPDVAKNIQYF. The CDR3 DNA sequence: TGTGCCAGCTCACCGGATGTAGCCAAAAACATTCAGTACTTC.

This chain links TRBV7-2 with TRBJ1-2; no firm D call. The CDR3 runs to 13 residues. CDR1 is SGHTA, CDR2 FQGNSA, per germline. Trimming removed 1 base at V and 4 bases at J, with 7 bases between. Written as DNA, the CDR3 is TGTGCCAGCAGCTTAGGGCAAAGCTATGGCTACACCTTC. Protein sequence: CASSLGQSYGYTF.

The CDR3 sequence is CASSQDPGGTSGRNEQFF. CDR3 in DNA: TGCGCCAGCAGCCAAGACCCAGGGGGGACTAGCGGGAGAAATGAGCAGTTCTTC. The chain recombines TRBV4-1 with TRBJ2-1, with 14 bases identical to TRBD2. This CDR3 has 18 residues. CDR1 is MGHRA and CDR2 is YSYEKL in the germline V gene. The V and J ends lost 0 bases and 7 bases, in that order; junction bases with no gene match: 8.

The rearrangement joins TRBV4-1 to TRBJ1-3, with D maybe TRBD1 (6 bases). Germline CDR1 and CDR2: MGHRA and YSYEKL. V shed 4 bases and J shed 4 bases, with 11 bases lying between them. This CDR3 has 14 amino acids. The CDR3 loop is CASSLAGAGNTIYF. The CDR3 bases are TGCGCCAGCAGCCTCGCGGGGGCCGGAAACACCATATATTTT.

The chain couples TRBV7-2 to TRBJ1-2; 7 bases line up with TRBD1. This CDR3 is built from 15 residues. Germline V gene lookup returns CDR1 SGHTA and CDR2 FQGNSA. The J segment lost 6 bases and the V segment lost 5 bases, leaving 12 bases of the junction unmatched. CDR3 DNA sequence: TGTGCCAGCAGCCGGCCCCCCACAGGGGAGCATGGCTACACCTTC. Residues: CASSRPPTGEHGYTF. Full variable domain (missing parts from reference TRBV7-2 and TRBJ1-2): GAGVSQSPSNKVTEKGKDVELRCDPISGHTALYWYRQSLGQGLEFLIYFQGNSAPDKSGLPSDRFSAERTGGSVSTLTIQRTQQEDSAVYLCASSRPPTGEHGYTFGSGTRLTVV.

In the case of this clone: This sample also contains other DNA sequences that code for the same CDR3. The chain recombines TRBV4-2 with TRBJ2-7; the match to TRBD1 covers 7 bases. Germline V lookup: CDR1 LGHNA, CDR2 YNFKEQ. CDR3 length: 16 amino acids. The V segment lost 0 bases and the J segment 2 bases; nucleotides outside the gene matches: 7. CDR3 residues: CASSQDPGTATYEQYF. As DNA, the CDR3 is TGTGCCAGCAGCCAAGATCCCGGGACAGCGACCTACGAGCAGTACTTC.

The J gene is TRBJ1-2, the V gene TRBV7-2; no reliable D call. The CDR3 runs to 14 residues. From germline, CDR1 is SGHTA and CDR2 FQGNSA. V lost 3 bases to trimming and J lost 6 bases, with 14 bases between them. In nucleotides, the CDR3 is TGTGCCAGCAGCTTTAACAACAAGCCAGATGGCTACACCTTC. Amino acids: CASSFNNKPDGYTF.

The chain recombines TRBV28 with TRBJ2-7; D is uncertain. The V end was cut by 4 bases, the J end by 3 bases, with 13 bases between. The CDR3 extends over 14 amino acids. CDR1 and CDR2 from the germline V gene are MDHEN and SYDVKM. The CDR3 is CASSSPPDRYEQYF. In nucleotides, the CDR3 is TGTGCCAGCAGTTCCCCTCCGGACCGCTACGAGCAGTACTTC.

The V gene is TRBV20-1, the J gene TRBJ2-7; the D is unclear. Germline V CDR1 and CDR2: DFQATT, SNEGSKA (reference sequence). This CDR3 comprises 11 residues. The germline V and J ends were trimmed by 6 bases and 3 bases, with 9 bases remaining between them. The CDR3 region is CSALQFYEQYF. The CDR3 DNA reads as TGCAGTGCCTTACAGTTCTACGAGCAGTACTTC.

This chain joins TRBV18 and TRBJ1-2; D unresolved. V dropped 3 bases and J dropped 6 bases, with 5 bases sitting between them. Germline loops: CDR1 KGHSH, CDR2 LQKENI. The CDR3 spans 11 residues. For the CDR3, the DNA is TGTGCCAGCTCACCCGACCATGGCTACACCTTC. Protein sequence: CASSPDHGYTF.

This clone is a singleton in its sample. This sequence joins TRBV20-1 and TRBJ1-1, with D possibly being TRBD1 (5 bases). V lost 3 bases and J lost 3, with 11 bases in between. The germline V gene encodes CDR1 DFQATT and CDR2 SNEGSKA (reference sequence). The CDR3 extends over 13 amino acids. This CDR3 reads CSASQGLYTEAFF. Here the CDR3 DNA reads TGCAGTGCTAGTCAGGGCCTCTACACTGAAGCTTTCTTT.

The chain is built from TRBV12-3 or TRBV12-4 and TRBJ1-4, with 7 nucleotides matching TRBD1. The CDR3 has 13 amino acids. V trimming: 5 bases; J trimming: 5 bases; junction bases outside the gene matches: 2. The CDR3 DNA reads TGTGCCAGCAGTCAACAGGGGAATGAAAAACTGTTTTTT. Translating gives CASSQQGNEKLFF.